This T cell receptor (beta chain) was recovered during a study of blood T cell repertoires in COVID-19. Study-level information: The origin of the acute and convalescent COVID-19 samples was the United States, Italy and Spain. In each case, the material was cDNA or gDNA derived from T cells, B-cell-depleted T cells, or PBMCs.

Cohort 3 recovery required two negative PCRs, clearance, or symptom resolution. In the source study's methods: Amplification of reference gene primers provided the estimated nucleated cell counts. Repertoires were generated with immunoSEQ multiplex PCR, while TCRdb's copy carries only in-frame clones and drops some. D and trimming were read from the DNA, whereas the V and J calls and clone size are those reported in that table. The sample has about 170,000 clones, around nine tenths seen once. The CDR3 spans 12 residues. Per germline, CDR1 SEHNR and CDR2 FQNEAQ (reference sequence). The V end was cut by 5 bases, the J end by 5 bases, with 6 bases between.

The chain links TRBV7-9 to TRBJ2-2; D gene unclear. Sequencing was performed on PBMCs or T cells enriched from blood (not recorded which). The TCR originated in a woman between 18 and 29 years old who had recovered from COVID-19. The CDR3 region has the DNA TGTGCCAGCAGCCCGGAGACCGGGGAGCTGTTTTTT. This translates into CASSPETGELFF.